The clone carrying this T cell receptor beta chain has just one count. The sample originates from a study of CD8 T cells in Susac syndrome. Overall study context: Among sequenced Susac syndrome patients, over five had active disease and eight or nine were in remission.

Random hexamers were used to reverse transcribe the RNA input (roughly 0.5 to 1 ug). An immunoSEQ multiplex PCR generated amplified TCR beta CDR3 products spanning 54 Vbeta and 13 Jbeta. TCRdb re-analysed the immunoSEQ multiplex PCR reads in MiXCR, keeping a single row per CDR3 protein. The sample consists of some 150,000 distinct CDR3 sequences, 95% of them appearing once. What was sequenced was CD4+ T cells from PBMCs. This clonotype originated in a human donor with Susac syndrome.

CDR3 protein: CASKGNGNYEQYF. The DNA for the CDR3 is TGCGCCAGCAAAGGGAACGGCAACTACGAGCAGTACTTC. This rearrangement joins TRBV10-2 to TRBJ2-7; D not resolved. V lost 7 bases and J 3 bases, leaving 13 bases between the germline ends. Germline lookup yields CDR1 WSHSY and CDR2 SAAADI. The CDR3 spans 13 residues.